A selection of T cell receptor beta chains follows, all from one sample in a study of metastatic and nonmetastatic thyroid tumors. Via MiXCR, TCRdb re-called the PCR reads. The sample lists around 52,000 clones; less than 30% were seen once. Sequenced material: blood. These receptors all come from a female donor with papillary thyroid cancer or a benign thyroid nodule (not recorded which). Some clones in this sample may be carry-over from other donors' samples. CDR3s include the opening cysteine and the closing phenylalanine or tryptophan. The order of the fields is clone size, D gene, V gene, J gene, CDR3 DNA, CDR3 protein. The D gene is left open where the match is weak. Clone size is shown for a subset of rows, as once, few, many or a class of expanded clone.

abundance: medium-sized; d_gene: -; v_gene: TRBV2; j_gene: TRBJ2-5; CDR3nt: TGTGCCAGCAGTGAGGAGTCCCAAGGGACCCAGTACTTC; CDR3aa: CASSEESQGTQYF
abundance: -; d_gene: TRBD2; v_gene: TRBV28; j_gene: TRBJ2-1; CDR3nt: TGTGCCAGCATCGGGACTAGCGGGATAGGGGGTGAGCAGTTCTTC; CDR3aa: CASIGTSGIGGEQFF
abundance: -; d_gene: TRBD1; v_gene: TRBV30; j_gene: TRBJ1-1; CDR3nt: TGTGCCTGGAGCGGACAGGCTGAGACTGAAGCTTTCTTT; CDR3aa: CAWSGQAETEAFF
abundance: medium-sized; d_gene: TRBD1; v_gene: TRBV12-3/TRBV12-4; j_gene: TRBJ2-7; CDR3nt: TGTGCCAGCAGTTTCCGGGACAGGGGCTACGAGCAGTACTTC; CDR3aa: CASSFRDRGYEQYF
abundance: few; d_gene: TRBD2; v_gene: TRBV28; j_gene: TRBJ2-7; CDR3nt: TGTGCCAGCAGTCTCACTAGCGGGAGGGCCTCGGGCTACGAGCAGTACTTC; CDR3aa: CASSLTSGRASGYEQYF
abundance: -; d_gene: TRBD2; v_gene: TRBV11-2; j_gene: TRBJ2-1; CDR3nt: TGTGCCTGCCGGACTAGCGGGAGCAATGAGCAGTTCTTC; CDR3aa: CACRTSGSNEQFF
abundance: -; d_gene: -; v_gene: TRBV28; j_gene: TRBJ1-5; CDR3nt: TGTGCCAGCAGTTTCTTAGATATTAACAATCAGCCCCAGCATTTT; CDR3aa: CASSFLDINNQPQHF
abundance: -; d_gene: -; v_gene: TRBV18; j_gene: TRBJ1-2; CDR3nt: TGTGCCAGCTCACCAGCGGACAGCTATGGCTACACCTTC; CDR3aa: CASSPADSYGYTF
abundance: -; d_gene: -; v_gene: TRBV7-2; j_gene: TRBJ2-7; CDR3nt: TGTGCCAGCAGCTTAGCCATCGGCGTTACTTCCTCCTACGAGCAGTACTTC; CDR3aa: CASSLAIGVTSSYEQYF
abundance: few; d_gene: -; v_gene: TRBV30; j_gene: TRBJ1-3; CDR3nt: TGTGCCTGGGCACAGGGTAACACCATATATTTT; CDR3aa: CAWAQGNTIYF
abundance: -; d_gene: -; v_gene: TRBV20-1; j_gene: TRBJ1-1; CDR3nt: TGCAGTGCTCCCGCAGGGAGAGGAGCTTTCTTT; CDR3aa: CSAPAGRGAFF
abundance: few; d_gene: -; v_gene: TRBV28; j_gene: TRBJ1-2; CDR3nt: TGTGCCAGCAGTTTATTAAGACGGGGCTATGGCTACACCTTC; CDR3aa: CASSLLRRGYGYTF
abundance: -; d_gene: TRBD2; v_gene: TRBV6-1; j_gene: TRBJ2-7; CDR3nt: TGTGCCAGCAGTTTGGGACTAGCCTACGAGCAGTACTTC; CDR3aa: CASSLGLAYEQYF
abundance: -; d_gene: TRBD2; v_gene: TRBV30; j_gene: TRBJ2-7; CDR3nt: TGTGCCTGGAGTTTATCTAGCGGGGCCTCCTTC; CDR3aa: CAWSLSSGASF
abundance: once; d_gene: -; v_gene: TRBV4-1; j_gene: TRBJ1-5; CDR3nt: TGCGCCAGCAGCCAACGTGGCAGGGATCAGCCCCAGCATTTT; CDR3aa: CASSQRGRDQPQHF
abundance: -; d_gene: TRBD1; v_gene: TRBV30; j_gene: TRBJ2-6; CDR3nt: TGTGCCTGGAGCTCGGACAGGATACCTGGGGCCAACGTCCTGACTTTC; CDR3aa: CAWSSDRIPGANVLTF
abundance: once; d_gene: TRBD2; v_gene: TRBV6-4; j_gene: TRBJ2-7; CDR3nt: TGTGCCAGCAGCGACGAGCGGGAGGGCCGGCGGCTAGAACCCTCCTACGAGCAGTACTTC; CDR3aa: CASSDEREGRRLEPSYEQYF
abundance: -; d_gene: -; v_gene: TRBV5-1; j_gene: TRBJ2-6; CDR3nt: TGCGCCAGCAGCTCCTCTACTCTGGGGGCCAACGTCCTGACTTTC; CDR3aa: CASSSSTLGANVLTF
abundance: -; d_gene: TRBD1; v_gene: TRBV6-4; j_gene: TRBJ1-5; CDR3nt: TGTGCCAGCAGGGGACAGTCTAGCGATCAGCCCCAGCATTTT; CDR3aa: CASRGQSSDQPQHF
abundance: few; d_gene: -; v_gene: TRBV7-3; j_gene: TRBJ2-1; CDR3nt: TGTGCCAGTGGTGACGCATACAATGAGCAGTTCTTC; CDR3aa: CASGDAYNEQFF
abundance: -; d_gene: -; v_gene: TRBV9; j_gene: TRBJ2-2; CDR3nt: TGTGCCAGCGGCCACCTAGGGGGCACCGGGGAGCTGTTTTTT; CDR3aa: CASGHLGGTGELFF
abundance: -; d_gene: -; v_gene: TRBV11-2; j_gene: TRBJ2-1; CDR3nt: TGTGCCAGCAGCCCCTCCAGGAATGAGCAGTTCTTC; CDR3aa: CASSPSRNEQFF
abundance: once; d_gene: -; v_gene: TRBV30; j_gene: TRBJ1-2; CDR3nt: TGTGCCTGGACGCCGGGATACATAGGCTACACCTTC; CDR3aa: CAWTPGYIGYTF
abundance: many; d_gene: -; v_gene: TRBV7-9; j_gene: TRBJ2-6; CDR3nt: TGTGCCAGCAGTACCGACCGGAGCTCTGGGGCCAACGTCCTGACTTTC; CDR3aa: CASSTDRSSGANVLTF
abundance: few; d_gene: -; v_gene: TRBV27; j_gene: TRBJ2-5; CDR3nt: TGTGCCAGCAGCCAAGAGACCCAGTACTTC; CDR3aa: CASSQETQYF
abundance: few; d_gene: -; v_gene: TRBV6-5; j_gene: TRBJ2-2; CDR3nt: TGTGCCAGCAGTTACTACACCTCTGAGACCGGGGAGCTGTTTTTT; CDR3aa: CASSYYTSETGELFF
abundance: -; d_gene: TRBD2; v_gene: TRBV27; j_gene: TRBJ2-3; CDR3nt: TGTGCCAGCAGTGGCCGACTAGCGGGAGGGACAGATACGCAGTATTTT; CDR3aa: CASSGRLAGGTDTQYF
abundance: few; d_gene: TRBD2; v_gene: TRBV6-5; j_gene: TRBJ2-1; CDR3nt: TGTGCCAGCAGTTACTCTACTAGCGGGAGAAGGGATGAGCAGTTCTTC; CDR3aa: CASSYSTSGRRDEQFF
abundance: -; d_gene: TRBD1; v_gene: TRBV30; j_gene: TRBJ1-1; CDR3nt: TGTGCCTCGGACAGGTCAATGAACACTGAAGCTTTCTTT; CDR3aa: CASDRSMNTEAFF
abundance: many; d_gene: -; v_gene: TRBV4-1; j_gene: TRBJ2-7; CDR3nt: TGCGCCAGCAGCCAAGATGTGGCAGGGATGACCTACGAGCAGTACTTC; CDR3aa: CASSQDVAGMTYEQYF
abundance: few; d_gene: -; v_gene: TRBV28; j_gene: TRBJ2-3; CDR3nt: TGTGCCAGCAGTTTCCTGTCGGGCACAGATACGCAGTATTTT; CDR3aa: CASSFLSGTDTQYF
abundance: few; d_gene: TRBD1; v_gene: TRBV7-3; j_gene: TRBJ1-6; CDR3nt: TGTGCCAGCAGCCTGGGACAGGGAAGTTCACCCCTCCACTTT; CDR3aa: CASSLGQGSSPLHF
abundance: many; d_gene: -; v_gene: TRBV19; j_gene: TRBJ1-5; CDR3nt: TGTGCCAGTAGTATGGGGGCGAATCAGCCCCAGCATTTT; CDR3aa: CASSMGANQPQHF
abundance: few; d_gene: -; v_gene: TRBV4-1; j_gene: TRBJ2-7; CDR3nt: TGCGCCAGCAGCCAAGAAGGCAGGGTAGGGGAGCAGTACTTC; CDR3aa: CASSQEGRVGEQYF
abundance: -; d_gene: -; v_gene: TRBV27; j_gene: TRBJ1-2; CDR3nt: TGTGCCAGCAGTTTAGAGTCTAGAGCTAACTATGGCTACACCTTC; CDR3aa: CASSLESRANYGYTF
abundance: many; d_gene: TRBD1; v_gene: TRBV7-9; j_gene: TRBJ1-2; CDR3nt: TGTGCCAGCACCCTGAGTACGACAGGGGGTTTGTACACCTTC; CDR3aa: CASTLSTTGGLYTF
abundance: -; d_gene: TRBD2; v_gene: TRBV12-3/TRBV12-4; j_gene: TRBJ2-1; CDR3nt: TGTGCCAGCAGTTTAACCGGGACTAGCGGGAGGGCCAAGTTCTTC; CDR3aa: CASSLTGTSGRAKFF
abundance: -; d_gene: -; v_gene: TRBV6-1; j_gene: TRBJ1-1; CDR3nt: TGTGCCAGCAGTGATAGTCCCTCGGGGACGAACACTGAAGCTTTCTTT; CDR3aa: CASSDSPSGTNTEAFF
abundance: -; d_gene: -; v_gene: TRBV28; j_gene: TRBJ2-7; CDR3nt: TGTGCCAGCAGTTTGCGGGACACTTCCTACGAGCAGTACTTC; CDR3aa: CASSLRDTSYEQYF
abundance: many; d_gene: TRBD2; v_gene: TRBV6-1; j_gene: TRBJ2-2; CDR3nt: TGTGCCAGCAGTGGACTAGCAGACCGGAACGGGGAGCTGTTTTTT; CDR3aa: CASSGLADRNGELFF
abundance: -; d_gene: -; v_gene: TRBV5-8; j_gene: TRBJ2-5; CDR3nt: TGTGCCAGCAGCTTACTTGGGCCCCAAGAGACCCAGTACTTC; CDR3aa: CASSLLGPQETQYF
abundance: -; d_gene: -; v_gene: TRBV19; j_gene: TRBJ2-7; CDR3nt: TGTGCCAGTAGTCCCCGACAGGCCAGCTCCTACGAGCAGTACTTC; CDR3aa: CASSPRQASSYEQYF
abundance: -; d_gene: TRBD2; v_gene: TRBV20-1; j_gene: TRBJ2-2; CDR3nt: TGCAGTGCTCGCGGGAGCCTGAACACCGGGGAGCTGTTTTTT; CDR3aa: CSARGSLNTGELFF
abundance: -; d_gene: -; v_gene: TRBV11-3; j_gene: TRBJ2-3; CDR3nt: TGTGCCAGCTCTTTTGGGGGCAGGACTCCAGATACGCAGTATTTT; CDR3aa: CASSFGGRTPDTQYF
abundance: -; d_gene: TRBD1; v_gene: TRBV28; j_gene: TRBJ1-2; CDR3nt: TGTGCCGGGAGACAGACAGGGGGAGGCTATGGCTACACCTTC; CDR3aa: CAGRQTGGGYGYTF
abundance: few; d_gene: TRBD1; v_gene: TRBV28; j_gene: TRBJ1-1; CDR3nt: TGTGCCAGCAGTTCTGCAGGGGGCGCGGGGACTGAAGCTTTCTTT; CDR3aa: CASSSAGGAGTEAFF
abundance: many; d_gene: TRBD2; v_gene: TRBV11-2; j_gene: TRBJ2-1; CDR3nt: TGTGCCAGCAGCTTATTAGCGGGAAGCTCCTACAATGAGCAGTTCTTC; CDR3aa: CASSLLAGSSYNEQFF
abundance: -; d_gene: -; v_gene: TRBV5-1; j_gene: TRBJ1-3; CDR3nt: TGCGCCAGCAGCTTGTGTAATTCGGACAGCACAGGAAACACCATATATTTT; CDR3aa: CASSLCNSDSTGNTIYF
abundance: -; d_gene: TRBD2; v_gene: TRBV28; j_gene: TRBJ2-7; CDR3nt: TGTGCCAGCTCTCGGACTAGCACCTACGAGCAGTACTTC; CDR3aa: CASSRTSTYEQYF
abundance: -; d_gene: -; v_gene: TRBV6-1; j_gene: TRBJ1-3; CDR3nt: TGTGCCAGCAGCCTACAGGGAAATCCTGGAAACACCATATATTTT; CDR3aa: CASSLQGNPGNTIYF
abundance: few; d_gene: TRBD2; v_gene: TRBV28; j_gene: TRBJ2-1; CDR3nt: TGTGCCAGCAGTTTGACTAGCGGGAGGAATGAGCAGTTCTTC; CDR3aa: CASSLTSGRNEQFF
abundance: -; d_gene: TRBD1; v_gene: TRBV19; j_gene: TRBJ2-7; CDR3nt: TGTGCCAGTAGTATAACGGGACAGTCCTACGAGCAGTACTTC; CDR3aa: CASSITGQSYEQYF
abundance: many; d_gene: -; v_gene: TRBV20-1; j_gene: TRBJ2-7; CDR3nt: TGCAGTGCTAGTCGGGGCTACGAGCAGTACTTC; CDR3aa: CSASRGYEQYF